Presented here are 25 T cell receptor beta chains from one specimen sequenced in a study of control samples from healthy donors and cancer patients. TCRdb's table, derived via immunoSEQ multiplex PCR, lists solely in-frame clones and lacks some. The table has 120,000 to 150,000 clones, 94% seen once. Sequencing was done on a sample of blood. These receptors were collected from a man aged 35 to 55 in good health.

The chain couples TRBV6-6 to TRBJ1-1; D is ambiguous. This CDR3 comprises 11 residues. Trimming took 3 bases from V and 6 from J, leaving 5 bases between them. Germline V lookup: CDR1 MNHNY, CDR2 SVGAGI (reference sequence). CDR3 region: CASSYSSEAFF. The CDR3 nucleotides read TGTGCCAGCAGTTATAGCTCTGAAGCTTTCTTT.

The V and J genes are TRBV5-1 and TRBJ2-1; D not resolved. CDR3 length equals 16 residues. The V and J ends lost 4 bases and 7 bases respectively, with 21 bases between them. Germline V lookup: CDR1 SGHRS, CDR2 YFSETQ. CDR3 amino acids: CASSTTPGSPGNEQFF. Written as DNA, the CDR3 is TGCGCCAGCAGCACTACGCCGGGCTCCCCTGGGAATGAGCAGTTCTTC.

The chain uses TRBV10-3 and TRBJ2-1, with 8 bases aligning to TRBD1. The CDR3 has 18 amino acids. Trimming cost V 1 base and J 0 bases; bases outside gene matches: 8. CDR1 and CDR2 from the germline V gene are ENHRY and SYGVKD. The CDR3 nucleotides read TGTGCCATCAGTGAGTTCAGGGGGCGAAAATCCTCCTACAATGAGCAGTTCTTC. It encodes CAISEFRGRKSSYNEQFF.

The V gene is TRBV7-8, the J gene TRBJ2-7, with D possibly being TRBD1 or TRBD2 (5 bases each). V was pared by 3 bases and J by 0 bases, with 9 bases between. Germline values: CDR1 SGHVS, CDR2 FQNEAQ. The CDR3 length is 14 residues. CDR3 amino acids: CASSFLGRSYEQYF. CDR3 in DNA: TGTGCCAGCAGCTTTCTGGGACGCTCCTACGAGCAGTACTTC.

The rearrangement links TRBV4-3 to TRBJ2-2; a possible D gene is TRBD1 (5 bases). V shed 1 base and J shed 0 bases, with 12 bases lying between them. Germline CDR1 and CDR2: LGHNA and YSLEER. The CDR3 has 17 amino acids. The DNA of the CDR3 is TGCGCCAGCAGCCAAGCCCCGACAGCCGCGAACACCGGGGAGCTGTTTTTT. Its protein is CASSQAPTAANTGELFF.

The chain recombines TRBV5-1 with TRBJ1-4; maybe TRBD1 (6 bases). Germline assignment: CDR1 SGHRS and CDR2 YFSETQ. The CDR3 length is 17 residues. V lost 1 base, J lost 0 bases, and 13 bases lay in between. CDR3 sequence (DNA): TGCGCCAGCAGCTTGACAGGGACACCATCAACTAATGAAAAACTGTTTTTT. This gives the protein CASSLTGTPSTNEKLFF.

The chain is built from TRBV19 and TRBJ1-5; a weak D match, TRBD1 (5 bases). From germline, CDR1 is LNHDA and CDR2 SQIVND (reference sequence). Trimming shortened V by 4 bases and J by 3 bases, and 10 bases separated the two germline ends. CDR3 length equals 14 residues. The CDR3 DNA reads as TGTGCCAGTAGTAAAGGGACCGACAATCAGCCCCAGCATTTT. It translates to CASSKGTDNQPQHF.

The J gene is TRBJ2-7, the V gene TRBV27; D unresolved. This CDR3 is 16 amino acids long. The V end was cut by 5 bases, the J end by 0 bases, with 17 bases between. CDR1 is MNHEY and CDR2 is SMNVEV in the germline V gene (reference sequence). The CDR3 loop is CASSPSVGPLSYEQYF. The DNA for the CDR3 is TGTGCCAGCAGTCCCAGTGTTGGTCCTCTCTCCTACGAGCAGTACTTC.

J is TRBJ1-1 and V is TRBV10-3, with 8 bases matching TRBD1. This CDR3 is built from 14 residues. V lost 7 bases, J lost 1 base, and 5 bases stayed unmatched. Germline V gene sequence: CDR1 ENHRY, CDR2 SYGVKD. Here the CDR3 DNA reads TGTGCCATCACTAAGGGACAGGAGAACACTGAAGCTTTCTTT. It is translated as CAITKGQENTEAFF.

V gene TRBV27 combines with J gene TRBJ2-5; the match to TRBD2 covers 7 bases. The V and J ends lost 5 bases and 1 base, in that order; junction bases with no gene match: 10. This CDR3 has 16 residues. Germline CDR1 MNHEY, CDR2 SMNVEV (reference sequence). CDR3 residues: CASSPLFGGGQETQYF. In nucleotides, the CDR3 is TGTGCCAGCAGTCCATTATTTGGGGGGGGCCAAGAGACCCAGTACTTC.

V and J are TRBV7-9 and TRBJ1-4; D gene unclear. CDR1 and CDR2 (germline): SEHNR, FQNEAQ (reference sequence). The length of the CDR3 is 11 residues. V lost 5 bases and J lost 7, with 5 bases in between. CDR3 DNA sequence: TGTGCCAGCAGCAAACTTGAAAAACTGTTTTTT. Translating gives CASSKLEKLFF.

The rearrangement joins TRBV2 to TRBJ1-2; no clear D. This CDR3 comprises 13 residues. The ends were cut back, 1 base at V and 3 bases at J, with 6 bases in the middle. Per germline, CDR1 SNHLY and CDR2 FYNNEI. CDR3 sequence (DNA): TGTGCCAGCAGTGAAGAGGTTGACTATGGCTACACCTTC. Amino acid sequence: CASSEEVDYGYTF.

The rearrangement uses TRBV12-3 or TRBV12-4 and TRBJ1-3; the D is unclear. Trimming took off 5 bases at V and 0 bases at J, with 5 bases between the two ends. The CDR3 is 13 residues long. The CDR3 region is CASSRDSGNTIYF. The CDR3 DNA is TGTGCCAGCAGTCGGGACTCTGGAAACACCATATATTTT.

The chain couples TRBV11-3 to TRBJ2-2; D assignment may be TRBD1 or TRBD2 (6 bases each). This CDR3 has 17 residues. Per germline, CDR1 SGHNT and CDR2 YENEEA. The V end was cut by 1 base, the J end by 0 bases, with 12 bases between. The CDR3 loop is CASSLVLGGPNTGELFF. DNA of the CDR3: TGTGCCAGCAGCTTAGTGCTGGGGGGCCCGAACACCGGGGAGCTGTTTTTT.

The CDR3 loop reads CASSLHAQEAFF. The CDR3 nucleotides read TGTGCCAGCAGTTTACATGCCCAAGAAGCTTTCTTT. This chain connects TRBV12-3 or TRBV12-4 to TRBJ1-1, with D unresolved. Trimming pared 2 bases from V and 8 bases from J, leaving 9 bases between. The CDR3 is 12 residues long.

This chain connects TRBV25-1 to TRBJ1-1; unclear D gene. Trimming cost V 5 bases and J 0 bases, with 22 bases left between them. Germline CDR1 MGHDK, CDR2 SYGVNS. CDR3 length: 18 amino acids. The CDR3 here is CASSFTGLPLAMNTEAFF. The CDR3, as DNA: TGTGCCAGCAGTTTTACCGGGTTGCCCTTAGCCATGAACACTGAAGCTTTCTTT.

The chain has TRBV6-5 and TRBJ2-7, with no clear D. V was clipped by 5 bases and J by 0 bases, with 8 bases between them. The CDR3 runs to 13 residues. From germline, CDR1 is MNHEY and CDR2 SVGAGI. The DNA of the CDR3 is TGTGCCAGCAGTAACATCGTCTCCTACGAGCAGTACTTC. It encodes CASSNIVSYEQYF.

CDR3 in amino acids: CASSLKDRTFSGNQPQHF. The CDR3 DNA sequence: TGTGCCAGCAGCTTAAAGGACAGGACTTTTAGCGGCAATCAGCCCCAGCATTTT. The chain joins TRBV5-6 to TRBJ1-5; 7 nucleotides line up with TRBD1. The CDR3 has 18 amino acids. Germline loops: CDR1 SGHDT, CDR2 YYEEEE. Trimming cost V 2 bases and J 2 bases; bases outside gene matches: 13.

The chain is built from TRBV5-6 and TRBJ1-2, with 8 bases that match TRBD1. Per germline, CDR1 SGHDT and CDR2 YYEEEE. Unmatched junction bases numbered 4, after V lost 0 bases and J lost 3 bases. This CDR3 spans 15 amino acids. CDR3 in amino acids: CASSLALQGDYGYTF. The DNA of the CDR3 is TGTGCCAGCAGCTTGGCGTTACAGGGGGACTATGGCTACACCTTC.

In DNA form, the CDR3 reads TGTGCCAGCAGCCAAACCCTAGACAGGACCTCCTACGAGCAGTACTTC. Translating gives CASSQTLDRTSYEQYF. This sequence joins TRBV4-2 and TRBJ2-7, with a tentative D call TRBD1 (6 bases). Trimming took 2 bases from V and 0 from J, leaving 14 bases between them. The CDR3 is made up of 16 amino acids. In germline, CDR1 is LGHNA, CDR2 YNFKEQ.

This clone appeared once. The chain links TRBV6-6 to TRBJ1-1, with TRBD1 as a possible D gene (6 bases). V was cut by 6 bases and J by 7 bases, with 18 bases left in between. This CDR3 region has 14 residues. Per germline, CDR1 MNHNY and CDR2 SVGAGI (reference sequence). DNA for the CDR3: TGTGCCAGCAGCCTGGAGACAGGTGACAGTGAAGCTTTCTTT. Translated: CASSLETGDSEAFF.

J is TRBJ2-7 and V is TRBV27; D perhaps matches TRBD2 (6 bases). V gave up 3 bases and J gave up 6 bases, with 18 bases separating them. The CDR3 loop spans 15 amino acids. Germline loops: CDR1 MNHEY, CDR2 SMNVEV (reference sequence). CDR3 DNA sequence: TGTGCCAGCAGTTTGGGGACGGGCGGGGATCTCGAGCAGTACTTC. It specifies CASSLGTGGDLEQYF.

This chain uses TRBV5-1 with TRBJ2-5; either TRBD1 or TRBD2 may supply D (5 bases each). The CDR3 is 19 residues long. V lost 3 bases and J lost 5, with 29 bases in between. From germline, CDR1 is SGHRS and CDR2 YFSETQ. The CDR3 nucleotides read TGCGCCAGCAGCTCTACCCGGGCCCCGGGGCAGCTCAGAGGGGAGACCCAGTACTTC. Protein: CASSSTRAPGQLRGETQYF.

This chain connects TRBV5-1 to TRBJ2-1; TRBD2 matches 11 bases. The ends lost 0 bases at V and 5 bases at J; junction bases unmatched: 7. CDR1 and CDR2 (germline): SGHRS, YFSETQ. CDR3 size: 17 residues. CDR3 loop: CASSLAGKLAGDNEQFF. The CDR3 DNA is TGCGCCAGCAGCTTGGCCGGTAAACTAGCGGGAGACAATGAGCAGTTCTTC.

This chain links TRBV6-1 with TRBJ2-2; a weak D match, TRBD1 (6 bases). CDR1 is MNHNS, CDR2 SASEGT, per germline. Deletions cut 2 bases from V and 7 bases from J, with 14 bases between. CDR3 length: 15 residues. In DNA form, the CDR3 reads TGTGCCAGCAGTGAAAGTCCCAGGGGTAACGGGGAGCTGTTTTTT. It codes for CASSESPRGNGELFF.